The clone carrying this T cell receptor (beta chain) was counted a single time. Its target is not known. The CDR3 is 16 residues long. Deletions cut 2 bases from V and 0 bases from J, with 11 bases between. Germline assignment: CDR1 MNHNS and CDR2 SASEGT. The sample comes from a study of cytomegalovirus exposure and HLA in healthy donors. PCR amplification relied on 60 Vbeta primers (plus 13 Jbeta primers). Sequencing was performed with immunoSEQ multiplex PCR; in TCRdb, only in-frame clones are kept and a portion is missing. The sample has roughly 120,000 clones, around three quarters seen once; the top ten hold roughly 8%. Study outcomes and limitations: Confirmation was obtained in vitro that three CMV-associated chains are specific for CMV antigens. Later work showed greater clonal expansion in HLA-associated TCR beta chains than in equally common others. In an earlier analysis, most TCR beta V segments were productive about 90% or about 30% of the time. A later analysis linked a missense variant in DCLRE1C to the trimming of TCR beta V and J genes.

The specimen sequenced was PBMCs. The source of this sequence is a woman aged 50 to 60 in good health and CMV-seropositive. The chain carries TRBV6-1 and TRBJ2-1; D not resolved. The CDR3 here is CASSEFHSTSYNEQFF. The CDR3 nucleotides read TGTGCCAGCAGTGAATTCCACTCAACCTCCTACAATGAGCAGTTCTTC.